This T cell receptor beta chain was sequenced during a study of identical twins. Looked up from germline, CDR1 is KGHDR and CDR2 is SFDVKD. The CDR3 is 15 residues long. V was cut by 2 bases and J by 3 bases, with 10 bases left in between. MiXCR, run by TCRdb on the 5' RACE reads, gives a single entry per CDR3 protein. This sample has about 160,000 distinct CDR3 sequences, with under 4.5% found just once. This clonotype was found many times. Sequences were obtained from memory T cells sorted from blood. The chain has TRBV24-1 and TRBJ1-5; perhaps TRBD1 as D (6 bases). The sequence was obtained from a man aged 18 to 30 in good health. For the CDR3, the DNA is TGTGCCACCAGTGATTCGACAGGATACAATCAGCCCCAGCATTTT. It codes for CATSDSTGYNQPQHF.